Sequencing of this TCR beta chain was carried out in a study of T-cell reconstitution after alpha-beta-depleted transplantation in children. Using unique molecular identifiers, the investigators prepared the TCRbeta library. One entry per CDR3 protein results from TCRdb running MiXCR on the PCR reads. The sample consists of around 300,000 distinct CDR3 sequences, about 7.3% of them appearing once. Study conclusions and caveats: Fresh T-cell production supplied most of the T-cell counts and diversity seen one year after transplant.

The CDR3 is made up of 15 amino acids. V shed 4 bases, J shed 7 bases, and the junction held 14 bases outside the gene matches. The germline CDR1 and CDR2 sequences are SGHRS and YFSETQ. This clonotype was seen more than once but under ten times. Its specificity is not known. Sequencing was performed on peripheral blood, taken 360 days after TCRalphabeta/CD19-depleted stem cell transplant. The sequence was obtained from a female patient aged 2-15 years who had a stem cell transplant for Fanconi anemia, so the T cells may come from the graft donor. The chain is built from TRBV5-1 and TRBJ2-7, with 7 bases identical to TRBD1. The CDR3 reads CASSSLRDSNSEQYF. The DNA for the CDR3 is TGCGCCAGCAGCAGCCTTAGGGACAGCAACAGTGAGCAGTACTTC.